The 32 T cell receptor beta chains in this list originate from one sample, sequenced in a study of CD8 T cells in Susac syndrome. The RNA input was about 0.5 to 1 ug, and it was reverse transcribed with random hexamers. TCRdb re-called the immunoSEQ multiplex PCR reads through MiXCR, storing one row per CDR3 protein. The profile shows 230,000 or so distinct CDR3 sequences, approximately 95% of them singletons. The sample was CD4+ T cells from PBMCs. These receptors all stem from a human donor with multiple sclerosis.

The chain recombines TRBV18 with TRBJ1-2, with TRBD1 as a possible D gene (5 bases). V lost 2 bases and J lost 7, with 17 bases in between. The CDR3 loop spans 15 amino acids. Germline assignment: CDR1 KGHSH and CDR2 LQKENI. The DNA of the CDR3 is TGTGCCAGCTCACCAGGCCGGGACTGGTCTCGTGGCTACACCTTC. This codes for CASSPGRDWSRGYTF.

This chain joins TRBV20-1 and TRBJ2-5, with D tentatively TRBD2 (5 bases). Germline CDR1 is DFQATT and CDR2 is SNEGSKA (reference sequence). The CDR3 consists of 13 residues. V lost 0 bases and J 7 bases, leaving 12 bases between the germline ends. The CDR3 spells CSARDRAGGTQYF. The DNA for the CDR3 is TGCAGTGCTAGAGATCGAGCAGGAGGGACCCAGTACTTC.

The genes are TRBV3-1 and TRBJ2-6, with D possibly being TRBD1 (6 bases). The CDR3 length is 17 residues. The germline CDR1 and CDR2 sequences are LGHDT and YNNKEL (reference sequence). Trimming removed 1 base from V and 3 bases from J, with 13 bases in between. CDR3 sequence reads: CASSQVARGSGANVLTF. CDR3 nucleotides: TGTGCCAGCAGCCAAGTGGCCAGGGGAAGTGGGGCCAACGTCCTGACTTTC.

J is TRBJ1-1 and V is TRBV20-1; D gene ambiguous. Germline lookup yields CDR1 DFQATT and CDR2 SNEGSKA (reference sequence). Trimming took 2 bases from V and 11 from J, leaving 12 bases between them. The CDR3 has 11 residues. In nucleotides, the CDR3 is TGCAGTGCTAGAAGATCGGGCGAGGCTTTCTTT. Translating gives CSARRSGEAFF.

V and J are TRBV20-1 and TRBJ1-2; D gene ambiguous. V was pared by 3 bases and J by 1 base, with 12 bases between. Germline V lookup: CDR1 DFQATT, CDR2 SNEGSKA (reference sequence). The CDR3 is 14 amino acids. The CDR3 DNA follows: TGCAGTGCTAGTGTCCGGGATGATAACTATGGCTACACCTTC. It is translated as CSASVRDDNYGYTF.

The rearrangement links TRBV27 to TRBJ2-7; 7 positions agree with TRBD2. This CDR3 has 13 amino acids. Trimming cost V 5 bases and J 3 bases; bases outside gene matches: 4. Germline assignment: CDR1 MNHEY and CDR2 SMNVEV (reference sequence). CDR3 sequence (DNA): TGTGCCAGCAGTCCCGGACTAGGCTACGAGCAGTACTTC. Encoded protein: CASSPGLGYEQYF.

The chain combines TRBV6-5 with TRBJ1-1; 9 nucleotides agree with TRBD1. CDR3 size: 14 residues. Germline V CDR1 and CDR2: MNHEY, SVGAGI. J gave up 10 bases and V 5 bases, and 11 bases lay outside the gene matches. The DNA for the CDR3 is TGTGCCAGCAGTCAAATCCAGGGACAGGGAAGAGCTTTCTTT. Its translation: CASSQIQGQGRAFF.

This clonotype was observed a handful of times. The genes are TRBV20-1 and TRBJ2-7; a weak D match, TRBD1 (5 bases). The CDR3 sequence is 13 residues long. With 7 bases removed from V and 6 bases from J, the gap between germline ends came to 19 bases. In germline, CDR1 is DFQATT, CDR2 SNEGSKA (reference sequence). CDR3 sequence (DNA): TGCAGTGGGACGGCAGGGTCCTTTGGCGAGCAGTACTTC. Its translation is CSGTAGSFGEQYF.

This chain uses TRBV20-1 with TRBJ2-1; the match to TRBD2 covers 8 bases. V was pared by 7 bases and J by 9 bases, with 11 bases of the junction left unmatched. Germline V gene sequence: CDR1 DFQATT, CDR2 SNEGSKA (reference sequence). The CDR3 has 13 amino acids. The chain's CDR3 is CSVGTRGDSEQFF. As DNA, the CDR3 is TGCAGTGTCGGGACTAGAGGGGATAGTGAGCAGTTCTTC.

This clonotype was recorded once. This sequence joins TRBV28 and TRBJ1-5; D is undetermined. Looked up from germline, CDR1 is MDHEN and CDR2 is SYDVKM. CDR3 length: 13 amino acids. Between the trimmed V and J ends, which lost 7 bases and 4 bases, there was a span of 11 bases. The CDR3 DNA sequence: TGTGCCAGCACCCCTCTTTGGAATCAGCCCCAGCATTTT. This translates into CASTPLWNQPQHF.

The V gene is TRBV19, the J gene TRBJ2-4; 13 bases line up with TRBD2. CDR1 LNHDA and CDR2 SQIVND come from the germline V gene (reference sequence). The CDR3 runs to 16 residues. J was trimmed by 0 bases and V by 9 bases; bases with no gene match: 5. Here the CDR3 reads CASKRLAGGAKNIQYF. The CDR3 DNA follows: TGTGCCAGCAAAAGACTAGCGGGAGGAGCCAAAAACATTCAGTACTTC.

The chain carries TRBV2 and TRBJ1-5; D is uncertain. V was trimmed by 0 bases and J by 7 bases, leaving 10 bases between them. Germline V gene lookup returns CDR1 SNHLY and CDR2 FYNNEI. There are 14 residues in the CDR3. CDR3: CASSEARVHQPQHF. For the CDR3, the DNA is TGTGCCAGCAGTGAAGCGCGGGTTCACCAGCCCCAGCATTTT.

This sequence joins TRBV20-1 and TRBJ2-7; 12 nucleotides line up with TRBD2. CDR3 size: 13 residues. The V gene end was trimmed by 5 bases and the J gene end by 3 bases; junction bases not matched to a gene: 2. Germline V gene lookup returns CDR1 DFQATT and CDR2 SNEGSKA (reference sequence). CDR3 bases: TGCAGTGCTCCGACTAGCGGGAGCTACGAGCAGTACTTC. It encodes CSAPTSGSYEQYF.

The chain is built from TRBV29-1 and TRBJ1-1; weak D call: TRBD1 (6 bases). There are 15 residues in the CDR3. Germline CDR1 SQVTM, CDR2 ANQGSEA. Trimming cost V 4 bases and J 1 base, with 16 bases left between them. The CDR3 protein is CSVARSGAENTEAFF. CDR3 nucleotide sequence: TGCAGCGTTGCCCGATCGGGGGCGGAGAACACTGAAGCTTTCTTT. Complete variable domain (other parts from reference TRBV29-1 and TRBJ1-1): SAVISQKPSRDICQRGTSLTIQCQVDSQVTMMFWYRQQPGQSLTLIATANQGSEATYESGFVIDKFPISRPNLTFSTLTVSNMSPEDSSIYLCSVARSGAENTEAFFGQGTRLTVV.

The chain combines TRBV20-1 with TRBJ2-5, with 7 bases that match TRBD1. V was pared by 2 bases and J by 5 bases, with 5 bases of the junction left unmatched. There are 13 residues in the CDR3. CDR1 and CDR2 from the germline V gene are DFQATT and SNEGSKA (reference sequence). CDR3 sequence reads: CSARIGGVETQYF. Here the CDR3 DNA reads TGCAGTGCTAGAATAGGGGGCGTCGAGACCCAGTACTTC.

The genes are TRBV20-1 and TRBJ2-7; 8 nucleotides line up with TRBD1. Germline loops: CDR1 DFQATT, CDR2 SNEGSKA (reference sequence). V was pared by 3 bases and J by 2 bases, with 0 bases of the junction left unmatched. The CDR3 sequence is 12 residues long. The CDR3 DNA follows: TGCAGTGCTAGGGACAGGGCCTACGAGCAGTACTTC. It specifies CSARDRAYEQYF.

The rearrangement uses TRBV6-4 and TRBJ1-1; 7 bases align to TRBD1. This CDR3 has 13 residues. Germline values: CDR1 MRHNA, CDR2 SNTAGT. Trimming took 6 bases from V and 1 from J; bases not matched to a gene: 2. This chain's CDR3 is CASRDRWNTEAFF. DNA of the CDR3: TGTGCCAGCAGGGACAGGTGGAACACTGAAGCTTTCTTT.

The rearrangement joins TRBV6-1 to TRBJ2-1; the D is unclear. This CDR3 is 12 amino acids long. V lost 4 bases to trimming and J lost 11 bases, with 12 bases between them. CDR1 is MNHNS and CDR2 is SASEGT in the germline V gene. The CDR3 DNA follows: TGTGCCAGCAGTGCGGGCAGGACGAAGCAGTTCTTC. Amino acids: CASSAGRTKQFF.

CDR3 bases: TGTGCCAGCAGCGACGGACAGCTTTCACCCCTCCACTTT. This codes for CASSDGQLSPLHF. This rearrangement joins TRBV9 to TRBJ1-6; possibly TRBD1 for D (6 bases). The CDR3 sequence is 13 residues long. Germline CDR1 and CDR2: SGDLS and YYNGEE. V lost 3 bases, J lost 9 bases, and 10 bases lay in between.

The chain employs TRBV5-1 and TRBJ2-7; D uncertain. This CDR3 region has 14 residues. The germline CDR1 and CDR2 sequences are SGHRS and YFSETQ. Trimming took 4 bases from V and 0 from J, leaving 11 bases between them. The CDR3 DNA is TGCGCCAGCAGCCCCCGGTTAAGCTCCTACGAGCAGTACTTC. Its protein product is CASSPRLSSYEQYF.

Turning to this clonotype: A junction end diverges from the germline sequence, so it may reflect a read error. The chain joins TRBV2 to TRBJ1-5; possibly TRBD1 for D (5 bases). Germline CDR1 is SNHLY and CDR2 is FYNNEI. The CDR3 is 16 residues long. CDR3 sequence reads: CASSEGSGSGGQPQHF. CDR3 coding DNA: TGTGCCAGCAGCGAAGGGAGTGGGTCGGGGGGTCAGCCCCAGCATTTT.

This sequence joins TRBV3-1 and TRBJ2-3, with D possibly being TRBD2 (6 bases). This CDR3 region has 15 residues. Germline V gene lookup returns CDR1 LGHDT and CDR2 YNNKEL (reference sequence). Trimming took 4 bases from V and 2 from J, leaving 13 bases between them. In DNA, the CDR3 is TGTGCCAGCAGCCGGGGACTGACCTACACAGATACGCAGTATTTT. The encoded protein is CASSRGLTYTDTQYF.

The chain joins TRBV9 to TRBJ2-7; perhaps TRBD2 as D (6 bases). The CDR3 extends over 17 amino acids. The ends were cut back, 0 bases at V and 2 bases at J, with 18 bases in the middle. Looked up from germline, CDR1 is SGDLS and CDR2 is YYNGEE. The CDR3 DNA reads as TGTGCCAGCAGCGTAGGTGGAGGGGAAAACCCTCCCTACGAGCAGTACTTC. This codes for CASSVGGGENPPYEQYF.

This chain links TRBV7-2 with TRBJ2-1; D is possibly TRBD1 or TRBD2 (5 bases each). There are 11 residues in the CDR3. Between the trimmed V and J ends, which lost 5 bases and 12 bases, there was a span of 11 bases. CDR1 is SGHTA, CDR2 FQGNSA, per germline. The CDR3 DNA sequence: TGTGCCAGCAGCGTGATCGGGACGCAGTTCTTC. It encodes CASSVIGTQFF.

The DNA for the CDR3 is TGCAGTGCAAGGACTAGCGGGAATCCCTACAATGAGCAGTTCTTC. It is translated as CSARTSGNPYNEQFF. The chain uses TRBV20-1 and TRBJ2-1, with 12 bases lining up with TRBD2. Germline lookup yields CDR1 DFQATT and CDR2 SNEGSKA (reference sequence). The CDR3 is 15 amino acids. V lost 6 bases to trimming and J lost 2 bases; unmatched junction nucleotides: 5.

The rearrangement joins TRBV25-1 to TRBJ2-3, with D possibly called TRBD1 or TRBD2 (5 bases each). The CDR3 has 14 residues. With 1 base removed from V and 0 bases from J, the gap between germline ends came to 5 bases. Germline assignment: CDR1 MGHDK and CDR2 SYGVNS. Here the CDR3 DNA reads TGTGCCAGCAGTGAATGGGACAGCACAGATACGCAGTATTTT. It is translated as CASSEWDSTDTQYF.

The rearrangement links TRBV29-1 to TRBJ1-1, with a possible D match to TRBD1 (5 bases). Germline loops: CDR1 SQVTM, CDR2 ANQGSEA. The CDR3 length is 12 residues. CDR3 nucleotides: TGCAGTACGGGGCTAAAGGGCACTGAAGCTTTCTTT. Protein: CSTGLKGTEAFF.

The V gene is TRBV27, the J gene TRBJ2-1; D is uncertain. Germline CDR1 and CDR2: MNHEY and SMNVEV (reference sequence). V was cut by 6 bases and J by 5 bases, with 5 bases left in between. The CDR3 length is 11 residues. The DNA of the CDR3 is TGTGCCAGCAGAAAAAACAATGAGCAGTTCTTC. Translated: CASRKNNEQFF.

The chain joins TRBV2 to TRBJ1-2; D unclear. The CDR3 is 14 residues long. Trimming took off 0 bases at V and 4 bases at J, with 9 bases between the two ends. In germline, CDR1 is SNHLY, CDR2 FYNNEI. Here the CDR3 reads CASSEAPQAYGYTF. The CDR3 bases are TGTGCCAGCAGTGAAGCGCCCCAGGCCTATGGCTACACCTTC.

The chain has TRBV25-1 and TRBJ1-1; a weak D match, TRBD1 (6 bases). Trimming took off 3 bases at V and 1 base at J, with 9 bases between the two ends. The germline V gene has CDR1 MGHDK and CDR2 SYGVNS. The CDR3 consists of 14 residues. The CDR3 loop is CASSEQGRNTEAFF. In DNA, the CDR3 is TGTGCCAGCAGTGAGCAGGGGAGGAACACTGAAGCTTTCTTT.

In nucleotides, the CDR3 is TGTGCCAGCAGCTGGGGACAGAACACGCAGTATTTT. Its translation is CASSWGQNTQYF. The chain links TRBV7-9 to TRBJ2-3; 7 nucleotides align to TRBD1. CDR3 length: 12 residues. Germline V gene lookup returns CDR1 SEHNR and CDR2 FQNEAQ (reference sequence). J lost 9 bases, V lost 4 bases, and 4 bases had no gene match.

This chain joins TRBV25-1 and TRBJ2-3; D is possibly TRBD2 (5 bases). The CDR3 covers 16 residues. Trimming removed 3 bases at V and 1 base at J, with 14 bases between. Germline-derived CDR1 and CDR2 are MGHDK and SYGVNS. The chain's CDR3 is CASSDPRGWGTDTQYF. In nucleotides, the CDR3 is TGTGCCAGCAGTGATCCTCGGGGTTGGGGCACAGATACGCAGTATTTT.